The 9 T cell receptor beta chains presented below share a single source sample, sequenced in a study of OX40 agonist ivuxolimab in advanced cancers. Libraries were prepared by immunoSEQ multiplex PCR; TCRdb keeps only in-frame clonotypes and omits some of them. The sample includes about 76,000 clones, roughly 87% seen only once; the top ten take around 0.19%. The material was CD4+ or CD8+ T cells sorted from blood, obtained in a trial of the OX40 agonist ivuxolimab. The origin of the receptors is an adult with an advanced solid tumor such as melanoma, head and neck, liver or kidney cancer.

The V and J genes are TRBV6-1 and TRBJ2-3; D unclear. Germline-derived CDR1 and CDR2 are MNHNS and SASEGT. The CDR3 has 17 amino acids. Trimming cost V 2 bases and J 2 bases, with 17 bases left between them. CDR3 bases: TGTGCCAGCAGTGAAATCGGCCAAGGGCAGAACACAGATACGCAGTATTTT. As protein: CASSEIGQGQNTDTQYF.

This chain joins TRBV19 and TRBJ2-1, with D tentatively TRBD2 (5 bases). This CDR3 is built from 14 residues. V lost 5 bases and J lost 3, with 11 bases in between. Per the germline V gene, CDR1 is LNHDA and CDR2 is SQIVND (reference sequence). In DNA, the CDR3 is TGTGCCAGTAGTGGCGGCGGAGGCTACAATGAGCAGTTCTTC. Protein: CASSGGGGYNEQFF.

The V and J genes are TRBV5-1 and TRBJ2-1; D not resolved. The CDR3 loop spans 13 amino acids. In germline, CDR1 is SGHRS, CDR2 YFSETQ. V was cut by 3 bases and J by 9 bases, with 13 bases left in between. In DNA, the CDR3 is TGCGCCAGCAGCTGGGGTGGTGGATTTGAGCAGTTCTTC. Its translation is CASSWGGGFEQFF.

The chain combines TRBV6-5 with TRBJ1-4; 8 bases map to TRBD1. Germline loops: CDR1 MNHEY, CDR2 SVGAGI. This CDR3 has 15 residues. Trimming removed 6 bases from V and 5 bases from J; junction bases left unmatched: 8. CDR3 amino acids: CASRPQQGGNEKLFF. For the CDR3, the DNA is TGTGCCAGCAGGCCACAACAGGGGGGGAATGAAAAACTGTTTTTT.

This chain connects TRBV6-5 to TRBJ1-6; TRBD1 aligns across 8 bases. The CDR3 sequence is 14 residues long. V lost 7 bases and J lost 6; bases outside the gene matches: 5. Germline-derived CDR1 and CDR2 are MNHEY and SVGAGI. The CDR3 bases are TGTGCCAGCAACCAGGGGGCTTCTAATTCACCCCTCCACTTT. Amino acid sequence: CASNQGASNSPLHF.

The chain is built from TRBV18 and TRBJ2-5, with D perhaps TRBD1 (6 bases). V lost 0 bases and J lost 5, with 13 bases in between. Germline V gives CDR1 KGHSH, CDR2 LQKENI. The CDR3 covers 15 residues. This chain's CDR3 is CASSPPLQGPETQYF. As DNA, the CDR3 is TGTGCCAGCTCACCACCGTTACAGGGTCCGGAGACCCAGTACTTC.

CDR3 amino acids: CASREAGGQATEAFF. The CDR3 DNA reads as TGTGCCAGCAGGGAAGCTGGGGGCCAGGCCACTGAAGCTTTCTTT. The genes are TRBV11-1 and TRBJ1-1, with D possibly being TRBD1 (6 bases). V lost 6 bases and J 4 bases, leaving 18 bases between the germline ends. Germline values: CDR1 SGHAT, CDR2 FQDESV (reference sequence). The CDR3 contains 15 residues.

V gene TRBV21-1 combines with J gene TRBJ2-7; TRBD1, the D gene given by the table, was not confirmed from the DNA. TRBV21-1 is a known pseudogene. The CDR3 length is 12 residues. The CDR3 region has the DNA TGTGCCAGCCCCAGGGGGGATTACGAGCAGTACGTC. This encodes CASPRGDYEQYV.

The rearrangement joins TRBV7-9 to TRBJ2-3, with 7 bases identical to TRBD2. This CDR3 has 18 amino acids. Germline CDR1 and CDR2: SEHNR and FQNEAQ (reference sequence). Trimming cost V 1 base and J 0 bases; bases outside gene matches: 10. The CDR3 nucleotides read TGTGCCAGCAGCTTAGGTTCCTGGAGCGGGGCTAGCACAGATACGCAGTATTTT. It is translated as CASSLGSWSGASTDTQYF.